These 24 T cell receptor beta chains came from one sample sequenced in a study of T-cell memory formation after mild COVID-19. One entry per CDR3 protein results from TCRdb running MiXCR on the 5' RACE reads. The sample holds 250,000 to 350,000 distinct CDR3 sequences; around 19% are singletons and the top ten take roughly 21%. The sample consisted of PBMCs or a T cell subset sorted from them (not recorded which). The receptors originated from a man aged 18-30 years who had mild COVID-19 (a few samples of this study predate the infection). Cell type and time point are not known.

In this sample, this clonotype turned up a few times. The chain has TRBV5-1 and TRBJ1-1, with a weak D call TRBD1 (6 bases). V gave up 5 bases and J gave up 0 bases, with 17 bases separating them. Germline V gene lookup returns CDR1 SGHRS and CDR2 YFSETQ. This CDR3 has 16 amino acids. The CDR3 protein is CASRIGGPIMNTEAFF. DNA for the CDR3: TGCGCCAGCAGGATAGGGGGGCCGATCATGAACACTGAAGCTTTCTTT.

This clonotype was counted between two and nine times. V and J are TRBV20-1 and TRBJ2-3; TRBD2 aligns across 9 bases. This CDR3 spans 13 amino acids. After removal of 4 bases from V and 6 bases from J, the junction contained 5 bases not matched to a gene. From germline, CDR1 is DFQATT and CDR2 SNEGSKA (reference sequence). CDR3 in amino acids: CSATGTSLDTQYF. For the CDR3, the DNA is TGCAGTGCTACCGGGACTAGCTTGGATACGCAGTATTTT.

This clonotype has a count of ten or more. The chain recombines TRBV5-1 with TRBJ1-1, with D possibly TRBD1 on 6 matching bases. The V gene's germline CDR1 is SGHRS and CDR2 YFSETQ. CDR3 length equals 14 residues. Trimming left V 2 bases short and J 0 bases short, with 8 bases between. CDR3 sequence (DNA): TGCGCCAGCAGCTTTGCAGGGGTGAACACTGAAGCTTTCTTT. It is translated as CASSFAGVNTEAFF.

In DNA, the CDR3 is TGTGCCAGCAGCCCTGGGCAGGGCTTCGACGAGCAGTACGTC. It is translated as CASSPGQGFDEQYV. The chain has TRBV28 and TRBJ2-7; D possibly corresponds to TRBD1 (5 bases). V was trimmed by 6 bases and J by 5 bases, leaving 17 bases between them. CDR1 MDHEN and CDR2 SYDVKM come from the germline V gene. The CDR3 has 14 amino acids.

The V and J genes are TRBV20-1 and TRBJ2-7, with TRBD2 matching over 7 bases. Germline loops: CDR1 DFQATT, CDR2 SNEGSKA (reference sequence). This CDR3 is 12 amino acids long. CDR3: CSVGGGAYEQYF. The CDR3 nucleotides read TGCAGCGTTGGGGGGGGAGCTTACGAGCAGTACTTC.

This clonotype was seen a handful of times. This chain uses TRBV6-6 with TRBJ1-6, with D uncertain. This CDR3 has 11 residues. Germline V gene sequence: CDR1 MNHNY, CDR2 SVGAGI (reference sequence). V lost 7 bases and J lost 10, with 8 bases in between. CDR3 bases: TGTGCCAGCACCGAGGAGTCACCCCTCCACTTT. Translating gives CASTEESPLHF.

This clonotype was detected only a few times. The chain combines TRBV4-3 with TRBJ2-1, with TRBD1 identical over 8 bases. Germline V gene data show CDR1 as LGHNA and CDR2 as YSLEER. The CDR3 is 17 amino acids. V shed 1 base, J shed 8 bases, and the junction held 13 bases outside the gene matches. CDR3 region: CASSQGQGKWKMDEQFF. The CDR3 region has the DNA TGCGCCAGCAGCCAAGGACAGGGGAAGTGGAAGATGGATGAGCAGTTCTTC.

This clonotype has a handful of counts. The chain carries TRBV29-1 and TRBJ2-3, with D possibly TRBD2 on 6 matching bases. Trimming shortened V by 3 bases and J by 1 base, and 11 bases separated the two germline ends. Germline V gene data show CDR1 as SQVTM and CDR2 as ANQGSEA. CDR3 length equals 14 residues. The DNA of the CDR3 is TGCAGCGTTGACGGCGGGGAAGGCACAGATACGCAGTATTTT. It translates to CSVDGGEGTDTQYF.

The table lists this clonotype with a few counts. The genes are TRBV4-1 and TRBJ2-7, with 10 bases matching TRBD1. The J segment lost 6 bases and the V segment lost 3 bases, leaving 8 bases of the junction unmatched. Looked up from germline, CDR1 is MGHRA and CDR2 is YSYEKL. This CDR3 has 15 amino acids. The chain's CDR3 is CASSQTRQGAVEQYF. The CDR3 DNA is TGCGCCAGCAGCCAGACCCGACAGGGGGCGGTCGAGCAGTACTTC.

The chain combines TRBV4-3 with TRBJ1-2; 7 bases are shared with TRBD1. Germline V gene sequence: CDR1 LGHNA, CDR2 YSLEER. The V and J ends lost 3 bases and 3 bases, in that order; junction bases with no gene match: 10. The CDR3 contains 16 residues. The DNA of the CDR3 is TGCGCCAGCAGCCAGGGACAGCCCCACGCCGACTATGGCTACACCTTC. This encodes CASSQGQPHADYGYTF.

The rearrangement joins TRBV5-6 to TRBJ2-3, with D tentatively TRBD2 (6 bases). Germline CDR1 SGHDT, CDR2 YYEEEE. The CDR3 spans 12 residues. Trimming cost V 2 bases and J 11 bases, with 12 bases left between them. The CDR3 coding sequence is TGTGCCAGCAGCTTTAGGGCGGGGTGGCAGTATTTT. Its protein is CASSFRAGWQYF.

A few counts support this clonotype. This chain connects TRBV20-1 to TRBJ1-5; unclear D gene. V lost 0 bases and J lost 4, with 10 bases in between. This CDR3 comprises 14 residues. Germline V lookup: CDR1 DFQATT, CDR2 SNEGSKA (reference sequence). The CDR3 sequence: CSARDGVRNQPQHF. DNA for the CDR3: TGCAGTGCTAGAGATGGGGTTAGGAATCAGCCCCAGCATTTT.

In its sample, this clonotype was seen a few times. The V and J genes are TRBV12-3 or TRBV12-4 and TRBJ1-4; D gene unclear. The CDR3 runs 13 residues. V was clipped by 8 bases and J by 7 bases, with 14 bases between them. The CDR3 DNA reads TGTGCCAGCCATCCGGGGTCCCCTGAAAAACTGTTTTTT. Its protein product is CASHPGSPEKLFF.

In its sample, this clonotype was seen a few times. J is TRBJ2-3 and V is TRBV20-1; D gene unclear. CDR1 and CDR2 (germline): DFQATT, SNEGSKA (reference sequence). This CDR3 is built from 11 residues. With 2 bases removed from V and 4 bases from J, the gap between germline ends came to 4 bases. Written as DNA, the CDR3 is TGCAGTGCTAGATCGGCAGATACGCAGTATTTT. This encodes CSARSADTQYF.

This clonotype was found a few times. V gene TRBV6-6 combines with J gene TRBJ2-3; D uncertain. The CDR3 loop spans 15 amino acids. With 5 bases removed from V and 0 bases from J, the gap between germline ends came to 12 bases. The germline V gene encodes CDR1 MNHNY and CDR2 SVGAGI (reference sequence). In DNA form, the CDR3 reads TGTGCCAGCAGTCCACTTACGGGCAGCACAGATACGCAGTATTTT. Its translation is CASSPLTGSTDTQYF.

This clonotype was found a few times. This chain links TRBV5-1 with TRBJ2-3; no definite D call. V lost 3 bases and J lost 7, with 15 bases in between. The CDR3 covers 14 residues. Germline V gene lookup returns CDR1 SGHRS and CDR2 YFSETQ. This CDR3 is CASSSPSIGYTQYF. In DNA, the CDR3 is TGCGCCAGCAGCTCCCCCTCGATAGGTTATACGCAGTATTTT.

This clonotype showed up just a few times. This rearrangement joins TRBV5-1 to TRBJ1-6, with 9 positions matching TRBD1. CDR3 length: 15 amino acids. The J segment lost 5 bases and the V segment lost 7 bases, leaving 7 bases of the junction unmatched. Germline-derived CDR1 and CDR2 are SGHRS and YFSETQ. CDR3 loop: CASGSWDRDNSPLHF. The CDR3 DNA sequence: TGCGCCAGCGGGTCTTGGGACAGGGATAATTCACCCCTCCACTTT.

The chain carries TRBV20-1 and TRBJ1-1; D gene unclear. Deletions cut 3 bases from V and 2 bases from J, with 19 bases between. Looked up from germline, CDR1 is DFQATT and CDR2 is SNEGSKA (reference sequence). This CDR3 is 16 amino acids long. The DNA of the CDR3 is TGCAGTGCTAGGTGGATTAAAGAGCGCACTAACACTGAAGCTTTCTTT. Protein sequence: CSARWIKERTNTEAFF.

The chain combines TRBV9 with TRBJ2-7, with D possibly TRBD1 on 6 matching bases. Germline CDR1 reads SGDLS; CDR2 reads YYNGEE. The CDR3 sequence is 14 residues long. V was clipped by 3 bases and J by 3 bases, with 13 bases between them. The CDR3 DNA follows: TGTGCCAGCAGCGGACAGGTGGGGGACTACGAGCAGTACTTC. Its protein is CASSGQVGDYEQYF.

This clonotype was recorded many times. V is TRBV28 and J is TRBJ2-5; no clear D. This CDR3 spans 10 amino acids. Germline CDR1 and CDR2: MDHEN and SYDVKM. V shed 8 bases and J shed 7 bases, with 8 bases lying between them. The CDR3 sequence is CASGPGTQYF. Written as DNA, the CDR3 is TGTGCCAGCGGACCAGGGACCCAGTACTTC.

This clonotype was recorded a few times. The chain employs TRBV6-5 and TRBJ1-1; TRBD1 might be the D (5 bases). Germline V lookup: CDR1 MNHEY, CDR2 SVGAGI. V was shortened by 3 bases and J by 3 bases, with 14 bases between the two germline ends. The CDR3 spans 15 residues. The CDR3 spells CASSYKGRADTEAFF. CDR3 nucleotide sequence: TGTGCCAGCAGTTATAAGGGGAGGGCCGACACTGAAGCTTTCTTT.

This clonotype occurred a few times. V gene TRBV5-1 combines with J gene TRBJ1-6, with D unresolved. There are 16 residues in the CDR3. V was clipped by 4 bases and J by 6 bases, with 17 bases between them. Germline V gives CDR1 SGHRS, CDR2 YFSETQ. CDR3 protein: CASSPGSGVSNSPLHF. In DNA form, the CDR3 reads TGCGCCAGCAGCCCGGGGTCGGGTGTATCTAATTCACCCCTCCACTTT.

This clonotype was observed a few times. This sequence joins TRBV10-3 and TRBJ2-5; D perhaps matches TRBD2 (6 bases). V was cut by 8 bases and J by 2 bases, with 9 bases left in between. This CDR3 is built from 12 residues. Germline values: CDR1 ENHRY, CDR2 SYGVKD. The CDR3 spells CAIASEQETQYF. CDR3 DNA sequence: TGTGCCATCGCTAGCGAACAAGAGACCCAGTACTTC.

Many counts were recorded for this clonotype. The chain is built from TRBV12-3 or TRBV12-4 and TRBJ1-1; D gene ambiguous. This CDR3 contains 14 residues. Trimming cost V 2 bases and J 0 bases, with 7 bases left between them. Here the CDR3 DNA reads TGTGCCAGCAGTTTAAGGGTCTTGAACACTGAAGCTTTCTTT. Protein product: CASSLRVLNTEAFF.